Each of the 21 T cell receptor beta chains below was sequenced from the same sample in a study of T cells after yellow fever vaccination. MiXCR, run by TCRdb on the 5' RACE reads, gives a single entry per CDR3 protein. Of just under 600,000 distinct CDR3 sequences listed, approximately 12% are singletons. The sample here was PBMCs, taken on the day of the yellow fever booster vaccination. These receptors were taken from a man in his thirties or forties who received the YFV17D yellow fever vaccine.

This clonotype showed up many times. The rearrangement joins TRBV5-1 to TRBJ1-5; D is possibly TRBD1 (6 bases). V lost 2 bases and J 5 bases, leaving 11 bases between the germline ends. Germline CDR1 SGHRS, CDR2 YFSETQ. This CDR3 has 14 amino acids. The DNA for the CDR3 is TGCGCCAGCAGCTTACAACAGGGAGATCAGCCCCAGCATTTT. This translates into CASSLQQGDQPQHF. The full variable domain, with the rest looked up from reference TRBV5-1 and TRBJ1-5, is KAGVTQTPRYLIKTRGQQVTLSCSPISGHRSVSWYQQTPGQGLQFLFEYFSETQRNKGNFPGRFSGRQFSNSRSEMNVSTLELGDSALYLCASSLQQGDQPQHFGDGTRLSIL.

V gene TRBV3-1 combines with J gene TRBJ2-3; D might be TRBD1 (6 bases). The CDR3 contains 16 residues. Germline-derived CDR1 and CDR2 are LGHDT and YNNKEL (reference sequence). Trimming removed 0 bases at V and 2 bases at J, with 12 bases between. The CDR3: CASSQDGRGYTDTQYF. DNA of the CDR3: TGTGCCAGCAGCCAAGACGGCAGGGGCTACACAGATACGCAGTATTTT.

This clonotype was seen more than once but under ten times. V is TRBV29-1 and J is TRBJ1-1, with unresolved D. Germline CDR1 and CDR2: SQVTM and ANQGSEA. V lost 7 bases to trimming and J lost 5 bases, with 8 bases between them. This CDR3 is built from 10 residues. The CDR3 bases are TGCAGCGCACAAGTAACTGAAGCTTTCTTT. It specifies CSAQVTEAFF.

This clonotype has more than one count but fewer than ten. The rearrangement joins TRBV30 to TRBJ1-5; no firm D call. The V end was cut by 2 bases, the J end by 5 bases, with 13 bases between. Germline assignment: CDR1 GTSNPN and CDR2 SVGIG (reference sequence). This CDR3 contains 14 residues. CDR3 coding DNA: TGTGCCTGGAGTTTCTCCGAGAATGATCAGCCCCAGCATTTT. It translates to CAWSFSENDQPQHF.

The chain joins TRBV5-1 to TRBJ2-2; maybe TRBD2 (6 bases). Germline V gene data show CDR1 as SGHRS and CDR2 as YFSETQ. The V end lost 7 bases, the J end lost 1 base, and 11 bases lay between the germline ends. This CDR3 is 14 amino acids long. CDR3 amino acids: CASDRDLNTGELFF. The CDR3 bases are TGCGCCAGCGATAGGGACTTGAACACCGGGGAGCTGTTTTTT.

This clonotype was seen a handful of times. This chain connects TRBV12-5 to TRBJ1-2; D ambiguous. Trimming cost V 3 bases and J 0 bases, with 8 bases left between them. The CDR3 totals 14 residues. The germline CDR1 and CDR2 sequences are LGHNT and FRNRAP. The DNA of the CDR3 is TGTGCTAGTGGTTTCCTCGCTGCTAACTATGGCTACACCTTC. Protein sequence: CASGFLAANYGYTF. Together with reference TRBV12-5 and TRBJ1-2, the CDR3 gives the full variable domain: DARVTQTPRHKVTEMGQEVTMRCQPILGHNTVFWYRQTMMQGLELLAYFRNRAPLDDSGMPKDRFSAEMPDATLATLKIQPSEPRDSAVYFCASGFLAANYGYTFGSGTRLTVV.

The chain couples TRBV20-1 to TRBJ2-7; 8 nucleotides line up with TRBD1. The CDR3 is 14 residues long. The trim removed 5 bases at V and 7 bases at J, leaving 13 bases unmatched. CDR1 DFQATT and CDR2 SNEGSKA come from the germline V gene (reference sequence). CDR3 loop: CSASTGTGTWEQYF. The DNA for the CDR3 is TGCAGTGCTTCGACCGGGACAGGCACTTGGGAGCAGTACTTC.

V usage is TRBV6-2 or TRBV6-3 and J usage is TRBJ2-3; D ambiguous. Looked up from germline, CDR1 is MNHEY and CDR2 is SVGEGT. With 1 base removed from V and 2 bases from J, the gap between germline ends came to 16 bases. The CDR3 is 17 amino acids. The CDR3 protein is CASSYYDDGRTTDTQYF. DNA for the CDR3: TGTGCCAGCAGTTACTATGATGACGGGCGGACCACAGATACGCAGTATTTT.

The gene calls are TRBV14 and TRBJ2-2; D may be TRBD2 (6 bases). Trimming left V 4 bases short and J 1 base short, with 13 bases between. Germline V gene sequence: CDR1 SGHDN, CDR2 FVKESK. The CDR3 sequence is 16 residues long. The CDR3 sequence is CASSRQLALNTGELFF. The CDR3 region has the DNA TGTGCCAGCAGCCGCCAGCTAGCGTTGAACACCGGGGAGCTGTTTTTT. The variable domain in full, completed from reference TRBV14 and TRBJ2-2, reads EAGVTQFPSHSVIEKGQTVTLRCDPISGHDNLYWYRRVMGKEIKFLLHFVKESKQDESGMPNNRFLAERTGGTYSTLKVQPAELEDSGVYFCASSRQLALNTGELFFGEGSRLTVL.

The chain combines TRBV4-2 with TRBJ1-1, with no clear D. The ends were cut back, 2 bases at V and 6 bases at J, with 10 bases in the middle. The CDR3 spans 13 residues. Germline values: CDR1 LGHNA, CDR2 YNFKEQ. The CDR3 reads CASSQTYAAEAFF. CDR3 DNA: TGTGCCAGCAGCCAAACGTATGCGGCTGAAGCTTTCTTT.

This clonotype has only a few counts. The rearrangement links TRBV4-3 to TRBJ1-3; D remains unclear. CDR1 is LGHNA and CDR2 is YSLEER in the germline V gene. Trimming stripped 1 base from V and 0 bases from J, with 7 bases between. CDR3 length equals 15 residues. CDR3 protein: CASSQVAGSGNTIYF. The CDR3 DNA is TGCGCCAGCAGCCAAGTGGCCGGCTCTGGAAACACCATATATTTT.

This chain joins TRBV12-3 or TRBV12-4 and TRBJ1-1, with D perhaps matching TRBD1 (6 bases). Trimming cost V 5 bases and J 5 bases, with 12 bases left between them. The CDR3 totals 13 residues. The CDR3 protein is CASSATGWTEAFF. The CDR3 coding sequence is TGTGCCAGCAGTGCGACAGGTTGGACTGAAGCTTTCTTT.

The rearrangement uses TRBV6-2 or TRBV6-3 and TRBJ2-6; D gene uncertain. The CDR3 length is 13 residues. The V end lost 8 bases, the J end lost 0 bases, and 5 bases lay between the germline ends. Germline lookup yields CDR1 MNHEY and CDR2 SVGEGT. The CDR3 protein is CASGDSGANVLTF. CDR3 DNA: TGTGCCAGCGGTGACTCTGGGGCCAACGTCCTGACTTTC.

This clonotype was counted a few times. The rearrangement uses TRBV28 and TRBJ2-3; the match to TRBD2 covers 9 bases. V lost 4 bases to trimming and J lost 1 base; unmatched junction nucleotides: 12. CDR1 is MDHEN, CDR2 SYDVKM, per germline. The CDR3 has 18 residues. In nucleotides, the CDR3 is TGTGCCAGCAGTTCTAACAGCTTGAAGCGGGAGGGCACAGATACGCAGTATTTT. Encoded protein: CASSSNSLKREGTDTQYF.

This chain links TRBV6-2 or TRBV6-3 with TRBJ1-5; 8 bases map to TRBD1. The CDR3 totals 21 residues. J lost 0 bases, V lost 5 bases, and 21 bases had no gene match. CDR1 is MNHEY and CDR2 is SVGEGT in the germline V gene. CDR3 in amino acids: CASSPRLSFGQGRSSNQPQHF. CDR3 in DNA: TGTGCCAGCAGTCCCAGACTATCCTTCGGACAGGGAAGGAGTAGCAATCAGCCCCAGCATTTT.

This clonotype was recorded a few times. The rearrangement uses TRBV7-2 and TRBJ1-2; the D gene is possibly TRBD1 (5 bases). Trimming shortened V by 3 bases and J by 4 bases, and 9 bases separated the two germline ends. This CDR3 has 13 residues. Per the germline V gene, CDR1 is SGHTA and CDR2 is FQGNSA. The CDR3, as DNA: TGTGCCAGCAGCTTTGCAGGGTTCTATGGCTACACCTTC. Encoded protein: CASSFAGFYGYTF.

The V call is TRBV5-7, the J call TRBJ1-4, with 10 bases aligning to TRBD1. TRBV5-7 is assigned to the ORF class and has an uncertain function. Losses at the gene ends were 5 bases for V and 7 bases for J; bases not matched to a gene: 5. There are 14 residues in the CDR3. The CDR3 DNA reads TGTGCCAGCAGTTCCGGGACAGGGGTTGAAAAACTGTTTTTT. Protein: CASSSGTGVEKLFF.

The J gene is TRBJ2-7, the V gene TRBV20-1; TRBD2 aligns across 10 bases. The V gene end was trimmed by 1 base and the J gene end by 0 bases; junction bases not matched to a gene: 3. The CDR3 is 15 amino acids. CDR1 is DFQATT, CDR2 SNEGSKA, per germline (reference sequence). The CDR3 DNA reads TGCAGTGCTAGAGGTTCTAGCGGGAGCTCCTACGAGCAGTACTTC. It encodes CSARGSSGSSYEQYF.

The V call is TRBV11-1, the J call TRBJ2-7, with D perhaps matching TRBD2 (6 bases). The ends were cut back, 2 bases at V and 0 bases at J, with 23 bases in the middle. CDR1 and CDR2 (germline): SGHAT, FQDESV (reference sequence). This CDR3 comprises 19 residues. The CDR3 sequence: CASSLWISRGTFSSYEQYF. CDR3 in DNA: TGTGCCAGCAGCTTATGGATTTCGCGAGGGACTTTTAGCTCCTACGAGCAGTACTTC.

In this sample, this clonotype turned up a few times. This chain links TRBV7-9 with TRBJ2-7, with D possibly matching TRBD2 (6 bases). This CDR3 has 16 residues. Germline V lookup: CDR1 SEHNR, CDR2 FQNEAQ (reference sequence). Trimming removed 4 bases at V and 0 bases at J, with 16 bases between. The CDR3 loop reads CASSSFLTGASYEQYF. CDR3 DNA sequence: TGTGCCAGCAGCTCATTCCTAACGGGAGCCTCCTACGAGCAGTACTTC.

This clonotype was seen only a few times. The rearrangement links TRBV20-1 to TRBJ2-5; 7 bases are shared with TRBD1. With 6 bases clipped from V and 3 bases from J, the junction kept 10 bases outside the gene matches. CDR1 and CDR2 (germline): DFQATT, SNEGSKA (reference sequence). The CDR3 totals 14 residues. The CDR3 loop reads CSAPIRTGKETQYF. CDR3 DNA sequence: TGCAGTGCCCCGATCCGGACAGGAAAAGAGACCCAGTACTTC.